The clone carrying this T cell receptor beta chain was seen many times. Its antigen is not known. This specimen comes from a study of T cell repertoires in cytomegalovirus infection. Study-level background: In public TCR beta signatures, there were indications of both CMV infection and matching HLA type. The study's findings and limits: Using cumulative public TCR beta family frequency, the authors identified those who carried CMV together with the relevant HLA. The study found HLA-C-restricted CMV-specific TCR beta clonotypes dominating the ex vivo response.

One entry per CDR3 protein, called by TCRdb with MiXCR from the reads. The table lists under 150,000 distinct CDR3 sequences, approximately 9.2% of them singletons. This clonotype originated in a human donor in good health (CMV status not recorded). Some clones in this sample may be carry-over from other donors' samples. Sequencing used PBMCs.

The CDR3 sequence: CASSDLNIQYF. CDR3 bases: TGTGCCAGCAGTGACCTAAACATTCAGTACTTC. The chain carries TRBV12-3 or TRBV12-4 and TRBJ2-4, with D hard to call. This CDR3 contains 11 residues. V was shortened by 5 bases and J by 6 bases, with 5 bases between the two germline ends.